This T cell receptor (beta chain) was observed in a study of blood T cell repertoires in COVID-19. Germline V gene lookup returns CDR1 KGHSH and CDR2 LQKENI. CDR3 size: 14 residues. V was clipped by 2 bases and J by 4 bases, with 11 bases between them. This clone was counted once. Per the study methods: The authors estimated nucleated cell counts from reference gene primer amplification. The data were produced by immunoSEQ multiplex PCR, yet TCRdb's version contains in-frame clones alone and is incomplete. V and J calls and clone size follow that table, whereas D and trimming were derived from the DNA. This table has 240,000 or so clones, about 83% appearing once.

This TCR came from a woman aged 45-65 years who had recovered from COVID-19. Sequenced sample: PBMCs or T cells enriched from blood (not recorded which). The J gene is TRBJ1-2, the V gene TRBV18; D gene uncertain. The CDR3 region is CASSPSSDAYGYTF. The CDR3 DNA reads TGTGCCAGCTCACCATCGAGTGATGCCTATGGCTACACCTTC.